This section outlines one T cell receptor (beta chain) sequence together with its context. Its antigen remains unidentified. No base qualities exist here, and no much larger clone lies one base off it. This sample is part of a study of cytomegalovirus exposure and HLA in healthy donors (dated by TCRdb to the late 2010s). Describing the broader study: An earlier analysis of roughly 570 of the donors reported over 250 Gb of sequence data and approximately 120 million unique TCR beta sequences obtained from roughly 170 million T cells. An early release covering 550 to 700 HLA-typed donors comprised approximately 290 gigabases of sequencing data and tens of millions of unique TCR sequences. The genetic ancestry cluster associated with self-reported Caucasian donors included roughly four fifths of the roughly 390 genotyped donors. The study was designed to test whether signatures of past pathogen exposure could be identified by cataloging public T cell receptors. The study profiled the T cell repertoires of about 720 subjects by immunosequencing and related them to cytomegalovirus serostatus. In addition to the first cohort of 500 to 850 subjects, a separate validation cohort of 130 or so different subjects was used. To predict cytomegalovirus infection status, the study combined high-throughput TCR immunosequencing, statistical association of individual TCRs with disease status, and machine learning. A later analysis re-analyzed previously published TCR beta repertoires from roughly 600 donors and added high-resolution HLA genotyping to study TCR occurrence patterns. Rather than using new phenotypic data, the later analysis identified candidate immune exposures from TCR beta sequences and from how often those sequences occurred across donors. An earlier analysis of some 500 of the donors used high-throughput TCR beta sequencing to judge whether each TCR beta V gene segment behaved as functional or pseudogenic. Alongside the repertoire data, information on donor age, sex, ethnicity and CMV serostatus was compiled. A later genetic analysis took genome-wide SNP genotypes for 398 of the 666 donors and used that subset as a discovery cohort. All discovery cohort repertoires had been generated using a single sequencing platform. HLA typing included class I and class II loci at four-digit resolution. The number of donors typed differed by locus, with 629-630 for A, B, C, DRB1 and DQB1, more than 500 for DQA1, 600 to 610 for DPA1, and around 430 for DPB1. A handful of DR-DQ haplotypes were handled as single units for association and clustering because linkage in the cohort was strong. Among about 360 genotyped donors of the cohort, an average of approximately 250,000 unique TCR beta nucleotide sequences were sequenced per donor, roughly 18% of them non-productive.

The cohort consisted of fewer than 700 healthy bone marrow donors. All cohort members were sampled while nominally healthy, although unrecorded immune exposures were likely present. The donor tested CMV seronegative, placing the donor among the approximately 400 seronegative members of the cohort. Every donor gave a peripheral blood sample, and the peripheral blood mononuclear cells from that sample were used for TCR beta sequencing. Genomic DNA extraction from the blood cell samples was performed with the Qiagen DNeasy Blood Extraction Kit. On the study overall, not on this receptor specifically: Because the 87-base-pair reads could not distinguish some IMGT-functional V segments, including TRBV6-2 and TRBV6-3, those segments were excluded. Because some donors lacked HLA typing at each locus, the association tests relied only on the typed subset. V-gene and J-gene trimming of TCR beta chains was associated with a missense DCLRE1C variant in a later genetic analysis, and the association was replicated in an independent cohort. In a later analysis, several top co-occurrence clusters were reported to appear linked to parvovirus B19, influenza, CMV and Epstein-Barr virus. Linkage disequilibrium might explain the correlated functional status among segregating V segments, but an unknown experimental factor could not be ruled out. The presence/absence analyses assumed that sequencing depth was roughly uniform across donors, and that assumption may not be true. Most TCR sequences were observed very rarely across donors, whereas some public TCRs were present in many individuals. In a later analysis, HLA-associated TCR beta chains were found to be more clonally expanded and to have lower generation probabilities than equally common non-associated chains. Immune exposure information for the cohort was limited to CMV serostatus. Strong co-occurrence of HLA alleles, especially DR and DQ, made assigning TCR associations to individual alleles difficult. In a later analysis, the rate of TCR association differed among HLA loci, with DRB1 alleles having the most associated TCRs and HLA-C alleles having the fewest. In an earlier analysis of about 540 of the donors, most TCR beta V segments were observed in productive rearrangements about 87% or about 30% of the time, broadly matching IMGT annotations. A further reported finding was that TCR beta sequences accurately predicted the HLA-A and HLA-B alleles for most subjects in the first cohort. A few of the identified cytomegalovirus-associated TCR beta chains were confirmed in vitro to be specific for cytomegalovirus antigens. A later genetic analysis reported fewer N-insertions in productive TCRs among donors in an Asian-associated ancestry cluster than the roughly 620-donor mean. This cohort had only TCR beta chains sequenced, and the lack of alpha or paired-chain data limited which features could be detected. A group of highly shared sequence variants was considered likely to be a technical artifact of the sequencing pipeline. The authors suggested that the approach could potentially be generalized to other disease states and immunological phenotypes. A later analysis associated 16,951 TCR beta sequences with specific HLA alleles at a false discovery rate of 0.05. In both the original and validation cohorts, the classifier was reported to diagnose cytomegalovirus status with high specificity and sensitivity. Because counts were too low, seventeen rarely observed V segments, including chromosome 9 orphons, were excluded from the earlier analysis of 587 of the donors. The study listed 164 TCR beta chains as associated with cytomegalovirus. Most CMV-associated TCR beta chains appeared to be HLA-restricted in a later analysis, and the HLA associations seemed to be driven largely by CMV exposure.

The CDR3 spans 15 residues, from the cysteine through the phenylalanine. The only DNA kept is the CDR3, 45 bases in frame from the first base. In the germline V gene, CDR1 corresponds to LGHNT and CDR2 to FRNRAP. Compared with germline, V lacks 9 bases and J lacks 5 bases; bases without a gene match: 6. Preparation of the library involved the immunoSEQ multiplex PCR assay. For the multiplex PCR, a mixture combining 60 forward primers for TCR Vbeta segments and 13 reverse primers for TCR Jbeta segments was used. The CDR3 region of rearranged TCR beta genes was amplified from genomic DNA by a multiplex PCR assay. The amplified TCR beta libraries were sequenced on the Illumina HiSeq System as 87-base-pair reads. As for how the authors treated the data: Across the 500 to 700 repertoires, a later analysis counted 75 million to 90 million unique TCR beta chains, 9.5 million to 12 million of which were shared by at least two donors. A nearest-neighbor algorithm error-corrected the raw reads and collapsed the reads into unique sequences, merging closely related sequences to remove PCR and sequencing errors. To assign V, D and J gene segments, CDR3 sequences were aligned to IMGT reference sequences. For a sequence to be retained, a match of at least six nucleotides was required to both a V gene segment and a J gene segment. Rearrangements were classified as productive when the CDR3 lacked stop codons and remained in frame with V and J, and all other rearrangements were classified as non-productive. CDR3 was defined by IMGT convention, running from the second conserved V-encoded cysteine to the conserved J-encoded phenylalanine. In an earlier analysis of around 570 of the donors, sequences lacking an unambiguous match to a single V gene segment were excluded. An earlier analysis of approximately 590 of the donors classified V segments as functional when productive rearrangements were above 56.7% and as segregating when the standard deviation between donors was above 5%. A statistical classification framework was built to diagnose cytomegalovirus status from the catalog of TCR beta chain sequences. A later analysis assigned V and J genes by comparing TCR nucleotide sequences with IMGT/GENE-DB human TR gene sequences. A later analysis assigned CDR3 sequences and most-parsimonious VDJ recombination scenarios with the TCRdist pipeline. A later analysis defined each TCR beta chain by its CDR3 amino acid sequence plus V-gene family, and excluded reads lacking a unique V-gene family. To address suspected cross-contamination and a sequencing artifact, a later analysis removed 592 highly shared, low-generation-probability nucleotide sequences. In a later analysis, a clonal expansion index for each public chain was calculated from normalized within-repertoire ranks of inferred template counts. In a later analysis, generation probabilities were computed using a VDJ recombination model fitted to out-of-frame rearrangements, and the results were checked against IGoR. A later analysis scored TCR-TCR, TCR-HLA and TCR-CMV co-occurrence with hypergeometric tests, applying a repertoire-size bias correction to TCR pairs. In a later analysis, false discovery rates were estimated by permuting HLA or CMV assignments 20 times. In a later analysis, co-occurring TCRs were grouped with DBSCAN, and TCRdist sequence similarity was added when clustering was performed within HLA-allele-positive subsets. Repertoires with fewer than 30,000 or more than 120,000 public chains were left out of co-occurrence clustering, as were about 5 repertoires with anomalous nucleotide sharing. TCRdb retrieved this table from immuneACCESS and kept in-frame rearrangements only. Not all clones are present; in checked studies, unresolved V genes account for under half, and no reason is known for the remainder. V and J calls and clone size come straight from that table; D and trimming were deduced from the DNA. The sample has 150,000 to 200,000 clones on record, 78% of them singletons. Jointly, the top ten make up approximately 2.6% of the sample.

This receptor was taken from a female donor in good health and CMV-seronegative. What was sequenced was PBMCs. This chain is built from TRBV12-5 and TRBJ2-1, with 14 bases aligning to TRBD2. The encoded CDR3 is CASRLAGGLNNEQFF. The sequenced DNA is TGTGCTAGCCGACTAGCGGGGGGGTTAAACAATGAGCAGTTCTTC.